The 20 T cell receptor beta chains in this list originate from one sample, sequenced in a study of glioma-infiltrating T cells after dendritic cell vaccination. Profiled with immunoSEQ multiplex PCR; TCRdb holds only in-frame clones, not every one. This sample yields fewer than 100,000 clones, of which around 86% are seen a single time; 15% to 19% belongs to the top ten. Sequences were derived from blood, sampled before dendritic cell vaccination. All receptors come from a human donor with glioblastoma.

V gene TRBV5-6 combines with J gene TRBJ2-4; 12 nucleotides line up with TRBD2. This CDR3 is 18 amino acids long. CDR1 is SGHDT and CDR2 is YYEEEE in the germline V gene. J gave up 3 bases and V 4 bases, and 11 bases lay outside the gene matches. The CDR3 loop is CASSRRPLAGGFKNIQYF. DNA of the CDR3: TGTGCCAGCAGCCGACGCCCTCTAGCGGGAGGGTTCAAAAACATTCAGTACTTC.

This clone was detected only once. The V and J genes are TRBV27 and TRBJ2-7, with D possibly matching TRBD2 (5 bases). Trimming took 4 bases from V and 4 from J, leaving 23 bases between them. CDR3 length: 17 residues. CDR1 and CDR2 (germline): MNHEY, SMNVEV (reference sequence). CDR3 region: CASSSIPPAGSPYEQYF. DNA of the CDR3: TGTGCCAGCAGTTCTATACCCCCCGCGGGCTCGCCGTACGAGCAGTACTTC.

This clone was seen more than once but under ten times. This chain joins TRBV5-4 and TRBJ2-5, with TRBD2 identical over 8 bases. With 3 bases clipped from V and 3 bases from J, the junction kept 13 bases outside the gene matches. CDR3 length: 17 residues. Germline loops: CDR1 SGHNT, CDR2 YYREEE (reference sequence). CDR3 sequence reads: CASSSPPGDSGKETQYF. CDR3 in DNA: TGTGCCAGCAGCTCCCCACCCGGGGATAGCGGGAAAGAGACCCAGTACTTC.

This chain uses TRBV5-1 with TRBJ1-4, with D unclear. Germline values: CDR1 SGHRS, CDR2 YFSETQ. This CDR3 region has 14 residues. The germline V and J ends were trimmed by 3 bases and 8 bases, with 14 bases remaining between them. Here the CDR3 reads CASSSLVGGEKLFF. CDR3 nucleotides: TGCGCCAGCAGCTCACTAGTAGGTGGCGAAAAACTGTTTTTT.

The sample holds one count of this clone. The chain links TRBV6-4 to TRBJ1-2; 9 bases agree with TRBD1. CDR3 length: 15 residues. The ends lost 0 bases at V and 5 bases at J; junction bases unmatched: 4. Germline loops: CDR1 MRHNA, CDR2 SNTAGT. The CDR3 loop is CASSDSGDRGYGYTF. The CDR3, as DNA: TGTGCCAGCAGTGACTCCGGTGACAGGGGGTATGGCTACACCTTC.

This clone has only one observation. The rearrangement links TRBV9 to TRBJ2-1, with TRBD2 matching over 12 bases. Losses at the gene ends were 3 bases for V and 3 bases for J; bases not matched to a gene: 4. The CDR3 has 16 amino acids. Germline CDR1 is SGDLS and CDR2 is YYNGEE. The CDR3 nucleotides are TGTGCCAGCAGCGGCCTAGCGGGAGGGATCTACAATGAGCAGTTCTTC. It is translated as CASSGLAGGIYNEQFF.

This sequence joins TRBV28 and TRBJ1-3; perhaps TRBD1 as D (5 bases). This CDR3 contains 14 residues. V was cut by 7 bases and J by 3 bases, with 13 bases left in between. Germline assignment: CDR1 MDHEN and CDR2 SYDVKM. The CDR3 reads CASTWGGNGNTIYF. CDR3 in DNA: TGTGCCAGCACCTGGGGGGGGAATGGAAACACCATATATTTT. The variable domain in full, with the rest retrieved from reference TRBV28 and TRBJ1-3, is DVKVTQSSRYLVKRTGEKVFLECVQDMDHENMFWYRQDPGLGLRLIYFSYDVKMKEKGDIPEGYSVSREKKERFSLILESASTNQTSMYLCASTWGGNGNTIYFGEGSWLTVV.

This chain uses TRBV7-9 with TRBJ1-1; 7 bases match TRBD1. The CDR3 runs to 13 residues. The germline V gene encodes CDR1 SEHNR and CDR2 FQNEAQ (reference sequence). The J segment lost 8 bases and the V segment lost 4 bases, leaving 7 bases of the junction unmatched. The chain's CDR3 is CASSSKGGIEAFF. The DNA of the CDR3 is TGTGCCAGCAGCTCGAAAGGGGGCATCGAAGCTTTCTTT.

The chain links TRBV28 to TRBJ2-3; TRBD2 matches 11 bases. The V and J ends lost 5 bases and 3 bases, in that order; junction bases with no gene match: 10. Germline V gene sequence: CDR1 MDHEN, CDR2 SYDVKM. The CDR3 extends over 17 amino acids. The CDR3 DNA reads as TGTGCCAGCAGTCTCCTGGGGACTAGCGGACCAACAGATACGCAGTATTTT. This codes for CASSLLGTSGPTDTQYF.

This clone was observed a single time. Different DNA sequences within this sample yield the same CDR3. The chain employs TRBV6-1 and TRBJ1-5, with 7 bases identical to TRBD1. The CDR3 has 13 amino acids. Germline assignment: CDR1 MNHNS and CDR2 SASEGT. The V gene end was trimmed by 3 bases and the J gene end by 4 bases; junction bases not matched to a gene: 0. CDR3 residues: CASSETGNQPQHF. The CDR3 DNA reads as TGTGCCAGCAGTGAGACAGGGAATCAGCCCCAGCATTTT.

The chain links TRBV7-2 to TRBJ2-7, with D uncertain. V was trimmed by 5 bases and J by 3 bases, leaving 5 bases between them. Germline loops: CDR1 SGHTA, CDR2 FQGNSA. This CDR3 is 11 amino acids long. In nucleotides, the CDR3 is TGTGCCAGCAGCACAAACTACGAGCAGTACTTC. Its translation: CASSTNYEQYF.

This chain uses TRBV6-1 with TRBJ1-1; D is unresolved. V lost 6 bases, J lost 2 bases, and 16 bases lay in between. The germline gives CDR1 MNHNS, CDR2 SASEGT. The CDR3 is made up of 15 amino acids. CDR3 bases: TGTGCCAGCAGACCGGGATGGAACCTAAACACTGAAGCTTTCTTT. It translates to CASRPGWNLNTEAFF.

This chain uses TRBV10-3 with TRBJ2-7; tentative D call: TRBD1 (5 bases). Germline CDR1 reads ENHRY; CDR2 reads SYGVKD. This CDR3 is 15 amino acids long. V lost 0 bases and J 5 bases, leaving 14 bases between the germline ends. CDR3 DNA sequence: TGTGCCATCAGTGAGTCCCAGGGAAGTGGGGACGAGCAGTACTTC. Translated: CAISESQGSGDEQYF.

The V gene is TRBV30, the J gene TRBJ1-1; TRBD1 is a possible D gene (6 bases). The V end was cut by 2 bases, the J end by 9 bases, with 10 bases between. Germline V gene data show CDR1 as GTSNPN and CDR2 as SVGIG (reference sequence). This CDR3 has 11 residues. Here the CDR3 reads CAWSNRDQAFF. As DNA, the CDR3 is TGTGCCTGGAGTAACAGGGACCAAGCTTTCTTT.

The CDR3 DNA reads as TGTGCCAGCAGTTGGGGGGTCACAGATACGCAGTATTTT. It codes for CASSWGVTDTQYF. The chain links TRBV25-1 to TRBJ2-3, with a tentative D call TRBD2 (6 bases). Trimming pared 5 bases from V and 2 bases from J, leaving 8 bases between. Germline assignment: CDR1 MGHDK and CDR2 SYGVNS. The CDR3 is 13 residues long.

The V gene is TRBV7-3, the J gene TRBJ1-2, with 8 bases identical to TRBD1. The junction had 8 bases not matched to a gene; V was cut back by 5 bases and J by 6 bases. The germline gives CDR1 SGHTA, CDR2 FQGTGA. The CDR3 is made up of 14 amino acids. DNA for the CDR3: TGTGCCAGCAGCCCAACAGGGGGGAGACATGGCTACACCTTC. Amino acid sequence: CASSPTGGRHGYTF.

The chain has TRBV10-3 and TRBJ2-4; possible D gene TRBD2, 6 bases. The germline CDR1 and CDR2 sequences are ENHRY and SYGVKD. V was trimmed by 0 bases and J by 2 bases, leaving 14 bases between them. The CDR3 totals 17 residues. The CDR3 DNA follows: TGTGCCATCAGTGAGTCGGACTATTCTCTAACCAAAAACATTCAGTACTTC. It is translated as CAISESDYSLTKNIQYF.

This chain joins TRBV10-3 and TRBJ2-1; D remains ambiguous. V lost 0 bases and J 8 bases, leaving 11 bases between the germline ends. Germline V CDR1 and CDR2: ENHRY, SYGVKD. The CDR3 contains 14 residues. The CDR3 loop is CAISESSGDDEQFF. The DNA for the CDR3 is TGTGCCATCAGTGAGTCATCAGGTGATGATGAGCAGTTCTTC.

This clone has more than one count but fewer than ten. This sequence joins TRBV2 and TRBJ2-7; 9 bases align to TRBD1. The V and J ends lost 7 bases and 6 bases, in that order; junction bases with no gene match: 4. The CDR3 covers 12 residues. The V gene's germline CDR1 is SNHLY and CDR2 FYNNEI. The chain's CDR3 is CASNKGQGEQYF. In nucleotides, the CDR3 is TGTGCCAGCAACAAGGGACAGGGCGAGCAGTACTTC.

This chain connects TRBV9 to TRBJ1-1, with D tentatively TRBD1 (5 bases). The V end was cut by 3 bases, the J end by 1 base, with 10 bases between. The CDR3 extends over 14 amino acids. From germline, CDR1 is SGDLS and CDR2 YYNGEE. CDR3 region: CASSGGERNTEAFF. The CDR3 nucleotides are TGTGCCAGCAGCGGGGGGGAGAGGAACACTGAAGCTTTCTTT.